Described below is a single T cell receptor (beta chain) sequence and its context. With 2 bases removed from V and 11 bases from J, the gap between germline ends came to 18 bases. CDR1 is SNHLY and CDR2 is FYNNEI in the germline V gene. This CDR3 comprises 15 residues. Original processing methods: Reference gene primer amplification in the assay estimated nucleated cell counts. Here immunoSEQ multiplex PCR was the method, and the copy in TCRdb shows in-frame clones only, minus some. V and J calls and clone size are those listed in that table; D and trimming were worked out from the DNA. The sample has about 20,000 clones, about 85% seen once. This sample stems from a study of blood T cell repertoires in COVID-19.

Sample: peripheral blood. The chain carries TRBV2 and TRBJ1-4; a weak D match, TRBD1 (5 bases). The receptor comes from a human donor with active COVID-19. The donor label of this sample is uncertain. The CDR3 loop is CASSETGSFSVKLFF. As DNA, the CDR3 is TGTGCCAGCAGTGAAACAGGTTCCTTCTCCGTGAAACTGTTTTTT.